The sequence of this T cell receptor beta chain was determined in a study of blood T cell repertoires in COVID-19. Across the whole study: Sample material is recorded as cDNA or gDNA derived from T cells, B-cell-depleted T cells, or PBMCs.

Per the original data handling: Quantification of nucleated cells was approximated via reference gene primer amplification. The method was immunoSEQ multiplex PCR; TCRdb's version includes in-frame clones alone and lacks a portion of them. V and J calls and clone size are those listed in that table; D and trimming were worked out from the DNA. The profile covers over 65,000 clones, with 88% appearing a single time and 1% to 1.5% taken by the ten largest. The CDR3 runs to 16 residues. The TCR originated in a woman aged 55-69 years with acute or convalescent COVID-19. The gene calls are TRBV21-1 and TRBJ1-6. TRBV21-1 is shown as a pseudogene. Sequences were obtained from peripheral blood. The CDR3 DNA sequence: TGTGCCAGCAGCAAAACTAGCGTCAGGTCGGGATCACCCCTCCACTTT. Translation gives CASSKTSVRSGSPLHF.